This T cell receptor (beta chain) was documented in a study of blood T cell repertoires in COVID-19 (TCRdb year 2020). As for the study more broadly: Samples covering the acute and convalescent phases of COVID-19 were provided by collaborators in the United States, Italy and Spain. The samples were drawn from two sources: the first 160 participants of the ongoing ImmuneRACE study, and 1,200 or so subjects contributed by 6 global collaborators. A freely available public database, intended as a resource for researchers studying the immune response to SARS-CoV-2, is where the repertoires were released. The material from the prospective study consisted of cDNA or gDNA derived from T cells, B-cell-depleted T cells, or PBMCs. Where HLA class I and class II types were available, the types were taken from metadata supplied by the sample provider, not from assay-based typing. The dataset comprised deeply sampled blood TCRbeta repertoires from subjects exposed to, actively infected with, or recovered from COVID-19. Sample metadata almost always included a de-identified subject ID, COVID-19 status, age in years and sex. Broad study findings and their caveats: How much clinical and demographic metadata was included differed by source and by participant, and the metadata was provided uncurated.

As to this clone: Its antigen is unknown. No clone much larger than this one lies a single base away; base qualities are absent.

The collaborating institutions used their own protocols to collect whole blood in K2EDTA tubes. For TCRbeta analysis, collaborator samples were shipped as frozen whole blood, as isolated PBMCs, or as DNA extracted from either sample type. TCRbeta CDR3 regions were amplified from genomic DNA by means of the immunoSEQ Assay, a bias-controlled multiplex PCR. In the authors' own workflow: The number of nucleated cells in each sample was estimated by amplification of reference gene primers within the assay. To quantify the absolute abundance of each unique TCRbeta CDR3 rearrangement, sequence reads were collapsed and filtered. Productive Simpson clonality was computed per sample as the square root of Simpson's diversity index over productive rearrangements. The table was pulled from immuneACCESS by TCRdb, which kept in-frame rearrangements only. Such tables lose some clones; where checked, under half of the loss comes from unresolved V genes, and the rest has no known cause. V and J calls and clone size come straight from that table; D and trimming were deduced from the DNA. The table for this sample lists hundreds of thousands of clones; 86% of them were counted only once. The ten largest clones represent 2% to 2.5% of the sample.

The CDR3 starts with the cysteine, ends with the phenylalanine, and has 11 residues. The read is trimmed to its CDR3 DNA, 33 bases read in frame from base 1. CDR1 and CDR2 are read off the germline V gene (reference sequence) as DFQATT and SNEGSKA. Relative to germline, V is 6 bases shorter and J is 3 bases shorter, with 8 bases between their ends. The TCR sequence derives from a woman aged 50 to 60 with acute or convalescent COVID-19. Specimen: peripheral blood. Rearrangement joined TRBV20-1 to TRBJ2-5, with the D gene call left open. The CDR3 region reads CSAWAKETQYF. The nucleotides read TGCAGTGCGTGGGCCAAAGAGACCCAGTACTTC.